The sequence of this TCR beta chain was determined in a study of technical replicates of blood from a few donors. The CDR3 consists of 17 residues. CDR1 and CDR2 from the germline V gene are MNHNS and SASEGT. The V end lost 4 bases, the J end lost 2 bases, and 18 bases lay between the germline ends. Measured with immunoSEQ multiplex PCR; TCRdb has only the in-frame clones, and not every one. Altogether 74,000 or so clones are present, 90% to 95% being singletons, with the ten largest covering around 0.4%. The sample consisted of T cells isolated from PBMCs. V gene TRBV6-1 combines with J gene TRBJ1-3; no clear D. The source of this sequence is a human donor in good health. Written as DNA, the CDR3 is TGTGCCAGCAGTGGTAGGTGGGAGGGAGACGCTGGAAACACCATATATTTT. It specifies CASSGRWEGDAGNTIYF.